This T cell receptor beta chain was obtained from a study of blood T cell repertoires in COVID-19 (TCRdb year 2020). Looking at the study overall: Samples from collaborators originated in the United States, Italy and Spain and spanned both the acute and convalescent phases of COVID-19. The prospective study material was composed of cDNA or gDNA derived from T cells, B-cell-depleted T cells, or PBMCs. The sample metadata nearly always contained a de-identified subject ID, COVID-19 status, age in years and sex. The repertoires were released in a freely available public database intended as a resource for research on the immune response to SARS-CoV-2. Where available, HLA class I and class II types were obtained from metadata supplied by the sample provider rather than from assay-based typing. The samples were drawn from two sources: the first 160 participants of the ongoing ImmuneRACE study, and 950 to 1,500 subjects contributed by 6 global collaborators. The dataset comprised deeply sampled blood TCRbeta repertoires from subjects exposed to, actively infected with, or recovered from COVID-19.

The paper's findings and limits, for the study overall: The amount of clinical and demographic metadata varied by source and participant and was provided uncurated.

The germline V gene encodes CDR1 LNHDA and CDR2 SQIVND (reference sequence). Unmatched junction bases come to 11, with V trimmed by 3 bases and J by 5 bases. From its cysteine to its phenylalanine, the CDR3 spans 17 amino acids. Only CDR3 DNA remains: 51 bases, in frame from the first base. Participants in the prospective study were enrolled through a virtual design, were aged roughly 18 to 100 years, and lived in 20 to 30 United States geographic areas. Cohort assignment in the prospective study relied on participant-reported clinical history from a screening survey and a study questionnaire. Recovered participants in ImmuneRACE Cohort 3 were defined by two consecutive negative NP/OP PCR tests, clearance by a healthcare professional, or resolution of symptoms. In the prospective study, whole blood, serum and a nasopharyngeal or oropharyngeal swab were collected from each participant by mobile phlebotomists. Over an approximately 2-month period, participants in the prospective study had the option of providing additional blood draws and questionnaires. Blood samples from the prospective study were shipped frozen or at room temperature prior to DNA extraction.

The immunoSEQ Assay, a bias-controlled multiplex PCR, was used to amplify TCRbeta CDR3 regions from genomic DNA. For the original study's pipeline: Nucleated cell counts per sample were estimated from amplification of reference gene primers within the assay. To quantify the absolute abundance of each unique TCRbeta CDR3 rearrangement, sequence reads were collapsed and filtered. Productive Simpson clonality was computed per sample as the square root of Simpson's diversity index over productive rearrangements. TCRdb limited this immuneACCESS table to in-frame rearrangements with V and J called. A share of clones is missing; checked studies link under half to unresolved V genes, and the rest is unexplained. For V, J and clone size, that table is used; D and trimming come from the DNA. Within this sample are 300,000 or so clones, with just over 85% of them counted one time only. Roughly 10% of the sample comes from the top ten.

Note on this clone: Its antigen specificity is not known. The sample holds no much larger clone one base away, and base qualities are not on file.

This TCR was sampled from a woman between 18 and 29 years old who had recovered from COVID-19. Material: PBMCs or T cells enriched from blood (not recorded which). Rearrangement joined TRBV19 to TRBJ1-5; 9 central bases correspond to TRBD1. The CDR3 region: CASSIGVVGQGYQPQHF. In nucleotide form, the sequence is TGTGCCAGTAGTATTGGGGTAGTGGGACAGGGTTATCAGCCCCAGCATTTT.